This T cell receptor beta chain was identified during a study of shared clonotypes between healthy human individuals (dated by TCRdb to 2018 to 2021). Study-wide context: The cohort included a few men and two women between 18 and 49 years of age. To increase sequencing depth and limit assay-specific biases, TCR repertoire library preparation and sequencing were carried out by different laboratories using diverse techniques. To estimate repertoire size and how much clonotypes are shared between individuals, the study performed deep sequencing of blood TCR repertoires from about 5 healthy adults. For each donor, three plates each were used for CD4 naive and CD4 memory, two plates were used for CD8 naive, and one plate was used for CD8 memory. Leukapheresis yielded between about 0.94 and 8.9 billion PBMCs per donor. Broader findings and caveats from the paper: Incomplete sequencing was indicated by rarefaction of sorted-subset datasets, despite the large sequencing depth. Because the study included only a small number of donors, the genetic and exposure-history diversity represented was limited. Sampling was restricted to blood, and TCR repertoires in tissues likely differ from the TCR repertoires found in blood. When a handful of donors were compared, the shared fraction of clonotypes was roughly 4.8% for naive CD4, around 4% for naive CD8, more than 2% for memory CD4, and around 0.37% for memory CD8. Pairwise subsampling led to the expectation that sequencing depth would affect the degree of clonotype sharing among donors. Clonotypes shared by all four sorted-subset donors showed higher generation probabilities than non-shared clonotypes. Estimated clonotype richness was generally larger for naive than for memory subsets.

V loses 7 bases, J loses 10 bases, and the germline ends lie 11 bases apart. CDR1 and CDR2, looked up from the germline V gene, are MGHDK and SYGVNS. The CDR3, from cysteine to phenylalanine, totals 11 residues. Here the CDR3 DNA is all that survives: 33 bases in frame from base 1. CD8 naive samples consisted of CD45RO-negative cells that were positively selected for CCR7, yielding a CD45RA+CCR7+ population without TemRA cells. Donors were healthy HIV-negative adults with no recently reported acute infections or vaccinations. Every donor was a Caucasian adult residing in Nashville, Tennessee, USA. Blood was collected by leukapheresis, and PBMCs were isolated by Ficoll-Histopaque density gradient centrifugation and then cryopreserved in liquid nitrogen vapor phase. Analytical flow cytometry was used to check the purity and quantity of each magnetically sorted T cell population. Genomic DNA was isolated from each sorted fraction and quantified by UV absorbance on a Nanodrop 2000c.

Using the deep immunoSEQ assay, multiplex PCR amplified TCR CDR3 regions from genomic DNA. Extracted genomic DNA from each cell subset was spread evenly across all wells of several immunoSEQ 96-well plates, with each plate serving as a replicate. For sorted subsets, each replicate PCR was loaded with about 0.2 ug genomic DNA, equivalent to 25,000 to 30,000 T cell genomes. The purified libraries were quantified using a Qubit 3.0 fluorometer, sized with a Bioanalyzer 2100, and then quantified again using the KAPA Library Quantification kit. A separate single-read 150-cycle Illumina NextSeq 550 flow cell was used to sequence each immunoSEQ 96-well plate. From the authors' description of their analysis: The immunoSEQ output contained only junctional sequences without quality scores, so filtering could not match that applied to full-length reads. To assign V/J genes and CDR3, sequences were annotated against IMGT germline references using PyIR, a Python wrapper for IgBLAST v1.9. Reads with weak V/J assignments (E-value above 1e-6), missing CDR3, stop codons, out-of-frame junctions, or ambiguous translated residues were removed. V3J clonotypes were defined by identical inferred V gene, J gene, and CDR3 amino acid sequence. To compute the percentage overlap between repertoires, the number of shared unique clonotypes was divided by the size of the smaller repertoire. Repertoire richness was assessed with RTK rarefaction, the Chao1 estimator, and Recon v2.1 estimates of unobserved clonotypes. Generation probabilities for all TCRbeta clonotypes obtained by the gDNA method from a handful of donors were computed using OLGA. In TCRdb, the immuneACCESS table is reduced to in-frame sequences with V and J assigned. These tables do not hold every clone; where another copy was compared, an unresolved V gene accounts for under half, and the others remain unexplained. D and trimming were read from the DNA, whereas the V and J calls and clone size are those reported in that table. The sample table lists roughly 590,000 clones, over 95% of them with a count of one. Jointly, the top ten make up 0.11% of the sample.

Points on this clone: The specificity of this receptor is unknown. There are no base qualities to consult, and no much larger clone falls within one base.

The TCR sequence derives from a woman in her 30s in good health. The chain employs TRBV25-1 and TRBJ2-1, with no confidently assigned D gene. The sequenced material came from naive CD8+ T cells sorted from blood. This specimen's cell subset or site label, per the study, means: CD45RA+CCR7+. The nucleotides are TGTGCCAGCATATTCGGAGTGGAGCAGTTCTTC. Its product reads: CASIFGVEQFF.